One and the same sample provided the 7 T cell receptor beta chains below, sequenced in a study of blood T cell repertoires in COVID-19. TCRdb's table, derived via immunoSEQ multiplex PCR, lists solely in-frame clones and lacks some. Here the sample spans more than 90,000 clones, 80% to 85% being singletons. Specimen: peripheral blood. These receptors were collected from a man aged 70 or older with acute or convalescent COVID-19.

The chain employs TRBV10-3 and TRBJ1-2; a weak D match, TRBD1 (6 bases). This CDR3 is 14 amino acids long. Trimming took off 3 bases at V and 8 bases at J, with 16 bases between the two ends. Looked up from germline, CDR1 is ENHRY and CDR2 is SYGVKD. This CDR3 reads CAISDYTGTLGYTF. The CDR3 coding sequence is TGTGCCATCAGTGATTACACCGGGACATTGGGCTACACCTTC.

The gene calls are TRBV6-6 and TRBJ2-1, with 11 bases identical to TRBD2. Unmatched junction bases numbered 10, after V lost 5 bases and J lost 4 bases. The CDR3 sequence is 17 residues long. Germline CDR1 reads MNHNY; CDR2 reads SVGAGI (reference sequence). This CDR3 is CASSPTGGTSGYNEQFF. CDR3 nucleotides: TGTGCCAGCAGTCCCACCGGTGGGACTAGCGGTTACAATGAGCAGTTCTTC.

The chain is built from TRBV23-1 and TRBJ2-1; 7 bases match TRBD1. TRBV23-1 is assigned to the ORF class and has an uncertain function. The J segment lost 6 bases and the V segment lost 6 bases, leaving 8 bases of the junction unmatched. The length of the CDR3 is 14 residues. The CDR3 reads CASRDRDSCNEQFF. In DNA, the CDR3 is TGCGCCAGCAGAGACCGGGACAGTTGCAATGAGCAGTTCTTC.

This sequence joins TRBV10-1 and TRBJ1-1, with D tentatively TRBD1 (6 bases). Trimming pared 6 bases from V and 1 base from J, leaving 12 bases between. The germline CDR1 and CDR2 sequences are WNHNN and SYGVQD (reference sequence). This CDR3 is 14 amino acids long. CDR3 DNA sequence: TGCGCCAGCAGCTACGACAGGACGAACACTGAAGCTTTCTTT. Amino acids: CASSYDRTNTEAFF.

The chain joins TRBV2 to TRBJ1-4; no clear D. The CDR3 has 15 residues. Germline values: CDR1 SNHLY, CDR2 FYNNEI. Trimming removed 5 bases from V and 3 bases from J, with 13 bases in between. The CDR3 is CASSISGSANEKLFF. The CDR3 DNA follows: TGTGCCAGCAGTATCTCAGGTTCAGCTAATGAAAAACTGTTTTTT.

On this clone: This sample includes further DNA sequences coding for the same CDR3. The chain has TRBV20-1 and TRBJ1-1; D is ambiguous. Germline CDR1 DFQATT, CDR2 SNEGSKA (reference sequence). V was pared by 3 bases and J by 7 bases, with 9 bases between. The CDR3 is 11 residues long. The CDR3 coding sequence is TGCAGTGCTAGGCCAAGAGGTGAAGCTTTCTTT. This encodes CSARPRGEAFF.

The chain uses TRBV6-2 or TRBV6-3 and TRBJ2-1, with 9 bases matching TRBD2. CDR3 length: 14 residues. In germline, CDR1 is MNHEY, CDR2 SVGEGT. V shed 2 bases, J shed 7 bases, and the junction held 3 bases outside the gene matches. The CDR3 loop is CASSYPGLANEQFF. Written as DNA, the CDR3 is TGTGCCAGCAGTTACCCGGGACTAGCAAATGAGCAGTTCTTC.